This T cell receptor beta chain derives from a study of OX40 agonist ivuxolimab in advanced cancers. For the wider study: Ivuxolimab was a fully human IgG2 agonistic monoclonal antibody targeting the costimulatory receptor OX40 (CD134). Intravenous ivuxolimab was administered to patients every 2 weeks at six dose levels: 0.01, 0.1, 0.3, 1.5, 3 and 10 mg/kg. Of the approximately 50 dose-escalation patients, hepatocellular carcinoma was present in about 20, melanoma in around 15, renal cell carcinoma in 9 and head and neck cancer in 9. In the dose-escalation cohort, around four fifths of patients were male, and the mean age was roughly 60 years with a range of 23 to 79. Patients were allowed to have had prior anti-PD-1, anti-PD-L1 or anti-CTLA-4 therapy, and roughly 40% of the dose-escalation patients had previously received checkpoint inhibitors. Partial responses were achieved by three dose-escalation patients, of whom one had hepatocellular carcinoma and two had cutaneous melanoma. The purpose of peripheral TCRbeta sequencing was to test whether ivuxolimab changed TCR sequence diversity and led to clonal T-cell expansion. The monotherapy dose-escalation portion (N ≈ 50 patients) of the phase I ivuxolimab trial is reported in the paper. Summary of the overall study and its limitations: On average, CD8+ T cells showed more expanded clones than CD4+ T cells after ivuxolimab. The antigen specificity of the clonally expanded peripheral T cells was not determined. Low levels of normalized T-cell clonal expansion were also seen in some patients who did not respond. At doses from 0.1 to 3.0 mg/kg, clonal expansion was seen in both CD4+ and CD8+ blood T cells between baseline and week 6. In the 0.1-3.0 mg/kg groups, partial responders were among the patients with the lowest normalized peripheral clonal expansion, particularly in CD8+ T cells.

The trial excluded patients who had a history of autoimmune disease or were on systemic immunosuppression. Peripheral blood for TCR sequencing was drawn from every dose cohort at baseline, at cycle 4 day 1 and at cycle 7 day 1. The samples were drawn from a first-in-human, open-label, multicenter phase I dose-escalation trial of ivuxolimab. Adults with locally advanced or metastatic melanoma, renal cell carcinoma, hepatocellular carcinoma or head and neck squamous cell carcinoma were enrolled in the trial. Before TCR sequencing, CD4+ and CD8+ T cells were separately sorted from peripheral blood. Genomic DNA was isolated from the sorted cells so that the TCRbeta CDR3 region could be sequenced. The immunoSEQ Assay was used for sequencing of TCRbeta CDR3 regions. The table was pulled from immuneACCESS by TCRdb, which kept in-frame rearrangements only. Such tables lose some clones; where checked, under half of the loss comes from unresolved V genes, and the rest has no known cause. The sample table shows about 27,000 clones, and about four fifths are seen once. The ten most abundant clones make up 32% of the sample.

Looking up the germline V gene yields CDR1 SGHDT and CDR2 YYEEEE. Spanning cysteine to phenylalanine, the CDR3 consists of 14 amino acids. Of the read, only the CDR3 DNA is kept; its 42 bases are in frame from base 1. Deletion took 4 bases off V and 1 base off J, with a span of 11 bases between the germline ends. This clone showed up just a few times. It lacks a known antigen. Within one base of it there is no much larger clone, and no base qualities were kept. The sequencing here drew on CD4+ or CD8+ T cells sorted from blood, taken in a trial of the OX40 agonist ivuxolimab. The receptor's source is an adult with an advanced solid tumor such as melanoma, head and neck, liver or kidney cancer. The chain links TRBV5-6 with TRBJ2-5; D gene: possibly TRBD2, on 5 matching bases. The nucleotide sequence is TGTGCCAGCAGCCCGGGATTTGGCCAAGAGACCCAGTACTTC. Its product reads: CASSPGFGQETQYF.